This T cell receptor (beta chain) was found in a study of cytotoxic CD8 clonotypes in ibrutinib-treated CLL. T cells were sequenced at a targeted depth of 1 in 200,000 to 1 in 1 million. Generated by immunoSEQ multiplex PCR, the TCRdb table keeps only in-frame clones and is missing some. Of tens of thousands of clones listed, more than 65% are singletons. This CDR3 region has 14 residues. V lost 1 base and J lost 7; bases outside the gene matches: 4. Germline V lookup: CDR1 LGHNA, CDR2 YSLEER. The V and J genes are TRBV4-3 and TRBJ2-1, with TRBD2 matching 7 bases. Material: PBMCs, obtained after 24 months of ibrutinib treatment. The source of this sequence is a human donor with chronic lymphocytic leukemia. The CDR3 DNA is TGCGCCAGCAGCCAAGTGCGGGGGAGGAATGAGCAGTTCTTC. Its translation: CASSQVRGRNEQFF.